The 30 T cell receptor beta chains given below trace back to one sample, sequenced in a study of OX40 agonist ivuxolimab in advanced cancers. TCRdb keeps only in-frame clones here, not all; method: immunoSEQ multiplex PCR. Of more than 12,000 clones listed, more than 75% are singletons. Sequencing used CD4+ or CD8+ T cells sorted from blood, obtained in a trial of the OX40 agonist ivuxolimab. These receptors were collected from an adult with an advanced solid tumor such as melanoma, head and neck, liver or kidney cancer.

This clone was found a few times. The chain carries TRBV6-4 and TRBJ2-7; D ambiguous. The CDR3 runs to 13 residues. The germline gives CDR1 MRHNA, CDR2 SNTAGT. V lost 5 bases and J lost 3, with 11 bases in between. The CDR3 DNA reads TGTGCCAGCAGTTTTCGCGGCCTCTACGAGCAGTACTTC. Translation: CASSFRGLYEQYF.

The genes are TRBV10-3 and TRBJ2-7; 9 bases line up with TRBD1. The germline V gene encodes CDR1 ENHRY and CDR2 SYGVKD. With V trimmed by 8 bases and J by 2 bases, 10 bases remained unmatched. There are 15 residues in the CDR3. DNA for the CDR3: TGTGCCATCGCCTATCCCGGGACAGGGACCTACGAGCAGTACTTC. The encoded protein is CAIAYPGTGTYEQYF.

The genes are TRBV7-8 and TRBJ1-6; 7 bases align to TRBD1. This CDR3 is built from 16 residues. The V gene's germline CDR1 is SGHVS and CDR2 FQNEAQ. The trim removed 2 bases at V and 13 bases at J, leaving 14 bases unmatched. The DNA for the CDR3 is TGTGCCAGCAGCTTATTACGGGGACAGTCCAGGGACCCCCTCCACTTT. Translation gives CASSLLRGQSRDPLHF.

This clone came up a few times. The V call is TRBV5-6, the J call TRBJ2-7; D may correspond to TRBD1 or TRBD2 (6 bases each). The CDR3 covers 13 residues. Deletions cut 4 bases from V and 3 bases from J, with 11 bases between. CDR1 is SGHDT and CDR2 is YYEEEE in the germline V gene. The CDR3 spells CASSTGAGYEQYF. CDR3 DNA: TGTGCCAGCAGCACGGGGGCCGGCTACGAGCAGTACTTC.

This clone has just one count. J is TRBJ1-2 and V is TRBV4-3; perhaps TRBD1 as D (5 bases). Germline loops: CDR1 LGHNA, CDR2 YSLEER. V was trimmed by 0 bases and J by 8 bases, leaving 16 bases between them. This CDR3 has 15 amino acids. The CDR3 region has the DNA TGCGCCAGCAGCCAAGAGTCCAGGGCCAGGGAGGGCTACACCTTC. This gives the protein CASSQESRAREGYTF.

The gene calls are TRBV7-9 and TRBJ2-3; 7 positions match TRBD1. The CDR3 has 16 residues. Germline V CDR1 and CDR2: SEHNR, FQNEAQ (reference sequence). Losses at the gene ends were 4 bases for V and 3 bases for J; bases not matched to a gene: 10. Written as DNA, the CDR3 is TGTGCCAGCAGCTACGACAGGGAATCCCTTACAGATACGCAGTATTTT. It codes for CASSYDRESLTDTQYF.

V is TRBV6-5 and J is TRBJ2-5, with unresolved D. The CDR3 contains 14 residues. The germline V gene encodes CDR1 MNHEY and CDR2 SVGAGI. V dropped 6 bases and J dropped 2 bases, with 13 bases sitting between them. CDR3 loop: CASRLRESQETQYF. The CDR3 coding sequence is TGTGCCAGCAGGCTAAGAGAAAGTCAAGAGACCCAGTACTTC.

This clone was recorded a few times. The chain is built from TRBV7-9 and TRBJ2-7, with a possible D match to TRBD1 (7 bases). Trimming pared 7 bases from V and 7 bases from J, leaving 20 bases between. The germline CDR1 and CDR2 sequences are SEHNR and FQNEAQ (reference sequence). The CDR3 length is 14 residues. Written as DNA, the CDR3 is TGTGCCAGCACCCGGCGGGACAGTTCGACGGAGCAGTACTTC. It codes for CASTRRDSSTEQYF.

The rearrangement joins TRBV6-5 to TRBJ2-5; the match to TRBD1 covers 8 bases. The CDR3 sequence is 16 residues long. Losses at the gene ends were 0 bases for V and 4 bases for J; bases not matched to a gene: 7. Looked up from germline, CDR1 is MNHEY and CDR2 is SVGAGI. CDR3 amino acids: CASSYSARGRTETQYF. CDR3 in DNA: TGTGCCAGCAGTTACTCTGCCAGGGGGCGCACAGAGACCCAGTACTTC.

This sequence joins TRBV11-2 and TRBJ1-1, with D maybe TRBD1 (5 bases). Germline V lookup: CDR1 SGHAT, CDR2 FQNNGV. V lost 7 bases to trimming and J lost 1 base, with 10 bases between them. The CDR3 is 13 amino acids. The CDR3: CASMEGTNTEAFF. CDR3 DNA sequence: TGTGCCAGCATGGAAGGGACGAACACTGAAGCTTTCTTT.

The CDR3 nucleotides read TGCGCCAGCAGCTCGGGACAGGGGGCCCAGCCCCAGCATTTT. This encodes CASSSGQGAQPQHF. This rearrangement joins TRBV4-1 to TRBJ1-5; 12 nucleotides align to TRBD1. Germline CDR1 and CDR2: MGHRA and YSYEKL. This CDR3 is built from 14 residues. Trimming took 5 bases from V and 7 from J; bases not matched to a gene: 3.

CDR3 sequence: CASSYPNTEAFF. CDR3 nucleotides: TGTGCCAGCAGCTACCCGAACACTGAAGCTTTCTTT. The rearrangement links TRBV5-8 to TRBJ1-1; no firm D call. The germline CDR1 and CDR2 sequences are SGHTS and YDEGEE. The V and J ends lost 3 bases and 1 base respectively, with 4 bases between them. The CDR3 covers 12 residues.

The gene calls are TRBV30 and TRBJ1-2, with 7 positions matching TRBD1. CDR3 size: 13 residues. CDR1 and CDR2 from the germline V gene are GTSNPN and SVGIG (reference sequence). The J segment lost 8 bases and the V segment lost 2 bases, leaving 8 bases of the junction unmatched. In DNA, the CDR3 is TGTGCCTGGAGTTGGGGACAGATACGAGGCTACACCTTC. Its translation: CAWSWGQIRGYTF.

The V call is TRBV6-5, the J call TRBJ2-2; 9 bases fit TRBD1. CDR3 length equals 15 residues. Trimming took 5 bases from V and 5 from J; bases not matched to a gene: 6. From germline, CDR1 is MNHEY and CDR2 SVGAGI. Here the CDR3 DNA reads TGTGCCAGCAGTATAGACAGGGGGGGAACCGGGGAGCTGTTTTTT. Amino acids: CASSIDRGGTGELFF.

J is TRBJ2-3 and V is TRBV12-5; D not resolved. V was clipped by 6 bases and J by 2 bases, with 21 bases between them. The CDR3 totals 17 residues. Per germline, CDR1 LGHNT and CDR2 FRNRAP. The CDR3 region is CASGAAPSRPTTDTQYF. In nucleotides, the CDR3 is TGTGCTAGTGGGGCAGCCCCCAGCAGGCCAACCACAGATACGCAGTATTTT.

The chain uses TRBV15 and TRBJ2-3, with a tentative D call TRBD1 (5 bases). The V gene's germline CDR1 is LNHNV and CDR2 YYDKDF (reference sequence). This CDR3 has 16 amino acids. Trimming left V 0 bases short and J 2 bases short, with 12 bases between. The DNA of the CDR3 is TGTGCCACCAGCAGAGATCCAGGGCCCTCCACAGATACGCAGTATTTT. Translating gives CATSRDPGPSTDTQYF.

This clone was detected only a few times. The V call is TRBV7-6, the J call TRBJ1-5; possible D gene TRBD1, 6 bases. V was clipped by 5 bases and J by 5 bases, with 16 bases between them. CDR1 is SGHVS, CDR2 FNYEAQ, per germline. CDR3 size: 15 residues. The CDR3: CASSPSDSPHQPQHF. Here the CDR3 DNA reads TGTGCCAGCAGCCCCTCGGACAGTCCCCATCAGCCCCAGCATTTT. Supplemented by reference TRBV7-6 and TRBJ1-5, the full variable domain reads GAGVSQSPRYKVTKRGQDVALRCDPISGHVSLYWYRQALGQGPEFLTYFNYEAQQDKSGLPNDRFSAERPEGSISTLTIQRTEQRDSAMYRCASSPSDSPHQPQHFGDGTRLSIL.

V is TRBV19 and J is TRBJ1-5, with D possibly TRBD1 on 5 matching bases. There are 16 residues in the CDR3. V lost 5 bases to trimming and J lost 0 bases, with 14 bases between them. CDR1 is LNHDA and CDR2 is SQIVND in the germline V gene (reference sequence). The DNA for the CDR3 is TGTGCCAGTAGTCTCATGGGGGGGTATAGCAATCAGCCCCAGCATTTT. Translation: CASSLMGGYSNQPQHF.

Within the sample, this clone is medium-sized (0.01 to 0.1%). This sequence joins TRBV6-5 and TRBJ1-5; D ambiguous. Trimming shortened V by 0 bases and J by 3 bases, and 9 bases separated the two germline ends. The germline CDR1 and CDR2 sequences are MNHEY and SVGAGI. This CDR3 has 15 residues. The DNA of the CDR3 is TGTGCCAGCAGTTACTCGGAGGAGATCAATCAGCCCCAGCATTTT. It translates to CASSYSEEINQPQHF.

This clone was detected only a few times. The chain is built from TRBV12-5 and TRBJ1-1; D ambiguous. The CDR3 has 14 amino acids. Germline lookup yields CDR1 LGHNT and CDR2 FRNRAP. Trimming left V 3 bases short and J 0 bases short, with 8 bases between. The CDR3 sequence is CASGFPIMNTEAFF. For the CDR3, the DNA is TGTGCTAGTGGTTTCCCTATCATGAACACTGAAGCTTTCTTT.

This clone was recorded a few times. The chain employs TRBV7-2 and TRBJ2-1; no definite D call. The CDR3 covers 13 residues. The V gene's germline CDR1 is SGHTA and CDR2 FQGNSA. V lost 1 base and J 5 bases, leaving 6 bases between the germline ends. The CDR3 coding sequence is TGTGCCAGCAGCTTAGGACGCCACAATGAGCAGTTCTTC. It encodes CASSLGRHNEQFF.

The chain has TRBV6-5 and TRBJ1-1, with D unresolved. This CDR3 comprises 12 residues. Trimming stripped 0 bases from V and 5 bases from J, with 4 bases between. Germline CDR1 reads MNHEY; CDR2 reads SVGAGI. The CDR3 DNA reads TGTGCCAGCAGTTACTCCCGGACTGAAGCTTTCTTT. Encoded protein: CASSYSRTEAFF.

The V call is TRBV12-5, the J call TRBJ2-1; tentatively, D is TRBD1 or TRBD2 (5 bases each). CDR1 and CDR2 from the germline V gene are LGHNT and FRNRAP. This CDR3 region has 13 residues. The V end was cut by 1 base, the J end by 4 bases, with 5 bases between. The CDR3 DNA reads as TGTGCTAGTGGTTTGGGGGGGTACAATGAGCAGTTCTTC. Translated: CASGLGGYNEQFF.

The V gene is TRBV4-2, the J gene TRBJ1-4; D possibly corresponds to TRBD1 (5 bases). The germline gives CDR1 LGHNA, CDR2 YNFKEQ. The CDR3 is 15 amino acids. V dropped 3 bases and J dropped 12 bases, with 20 bases sitting between them. CDR3 nucleotide sequence: TGTGCCAGCAGCCAGGAGGTATACGGGGGTCGAGAACTGTTTTTT. Translated, it gives CASSQEVYGGRELFF.

A remark on this clone: The sample contains more than one DNA sequence encoding this CDR3. V usage is TRBV5-1 and J usage is TRBJ2-7; 8 bases line up with TRBD1. The CDR3 is 15 amino acids. Germline V gene sequence: CDR1 SGHRS, CDR2 YFSETQ. J gave up 3 bases and V 3 bases, and 8 bases lay outside the gene matches. Here the CDR3 reads CASSSQQGVFYEQYF. CDR3 sequence (DNA): TGCGCCAGCAGCTCGCAACAGGGGGTCTTCTACGAGCAGTACTTC.

This chain connects TRBV7-2 to TRBJ2-1; either TRBD1 or TRBD2 may supply D (5 bases each). V gave up 2 bases and J gave up 5 bases, with 16 bases separating them. This CDR3 contains 16 residues. Looked up from germline, CDR1 is SGHTA and CDR2 is FQGNSA. CDR3 DNA: TGTGCCAGCAGCTTAAGCCCCGGGACGGTGAACAATGAGCAGTTCTTC. This gives the protein CASSLSPGTVNNEQFF.

CDR3 coding DNA: TGTGCCAGCACCGTAAACCCTAACTATGGCTACACCTTC. This sequence encodes CASTVNPNYGYTF. The genes are TRBV5-6 and TRBJ1-2; D unclear. Germline CDR1 is SGHDT and CDR2 is YYEEEE. V gave up 6 bases and J gave up 0 bases, with 9 bases separating them. The CDR3 is 13 residues long.

The chain employs TRBV5-1 and TRBJ1-2, with D possibly TRBD1 on 5 matching bases. V lost 1 base to trimming and J lost 3 bases, with 13 bases between them. CDR3 length: 15 residues. CDR1 and CDR2 from the germline V gene are SGHRS and YFSETQ. In DNA form, the CDR3 reads TGCGCCAGCAGCTTGATCCGCCTAGGGGACTATGGCTACACCTTC. Translating gives CASSLIRLGDYGYTF.

In this sample, this clone turned up once. The chain is built from TRBV5-1 and TRBJ2-2; 8 nucleotides align to TRBD1. V trimming: 3 bases; J trimming: 3 bases; junction bases outside the gene matches: 7. The CDR3 loop spans 16 amino acids. Per the germline V gene, CDR1 is SGHRS and CDR2 is YFSETQ. CDR3 nucleotides: TGCGCCAGCAGCTCCCGACAGGGGATGGACACCGGGGAGCTGTTTTTT. Amino acids: CASSSRQGMDTGELFF.

The J gene is TRBJ2-1, the V gene TRBV5-4, with D possibly TRBD1 on 6 matching bases. The V end was cut by 1 base, the J end by 6 bases, with 17 bases between. Germline values: CDR1 SGHNT, CDR2 YYREEE (reference sequence). This CDR3 comprises 16 residues. Here the CDR3 DNA reads TGTGCCAGCAGCTTGCACACAGGGCTTAGGGGCAATGAGCAGTTCTTC. Protein product: CASSLHTGLRGNEQFF.